The sequence of this T cell receptor (beta chain) was determined in a study of human T cells and chemical hapten exposure (dated by TCRdb to about 2021). Background for the entire study: For sensitization, 2% DPC in acetone was applied to a roughly 2 cm by roughly 2 cm area of upper inner arm skin. Libraries were pooled for sequencing, and per-sample TCR yields varied mainly because of small differences in library volumes within the pool. Throughout the study period of roughly 24 weeks, patients also received therapeutic DPC doses to the scalp every week. Alopecia areata with under or over 50% scalp involvement, alopecia totalis and alopecia universalis were represented in the patient cohort, which was mostly female. The study tracked peripheral blood TCR repertoire changes in vivo during primary and secondary sensitization to the hapten diphenylcyclopropenone (DPC) in alopecia patients. Blood was sampled from patients pre-sensitization (week 0) and at 2, 6 and about 24 weeks after DPC sensitization. Patch tests used Finn chambers with 0.01% DPC on the upper back, scored after 6 days by International Contact Dermatitis Research Group standards. Roughly 30 alopecia patients gave blood for TCR sequencing at one to four time points (pre-sensitization, 2, 6 and 24 weeks). Study-wide findings and limitations: Significantly more large CDR3 similarity clusters were formed by expanded TCRs than by pre-sensitization or healthy control sets, consistent with antigen-driven responses. Patch test score was positively correlated with the number of PT1 expanded TCRs, with significance at thresholds 8, 16 and 32 but not at 4. DPC sensitization did not change the number of TCRs with a frequency above 1 in 1000, and there was no evidence of changes in global repertoire structure. All patients had alopecia, a presumed autoimmune disease, so their immune response might differ from that of healthy individuals. After repeated subsampling, the strength of the expansion versus patch-test correlation and the threshold at which it became significant changed.

There are a few counts of this clonotype. There is no known antigen for this receptor. Base qualities are not recorded, but no much larger clone differs from it by a single base. Trimming takes 5 bases from V and 4 bases from J, and the germline ends sit 17 bases apart. Including cysteine and phenylalanine, the CDR3 has 16 amino acids. Here the CDR3 DNA is all that survives: 48 bases in frame from base 1. Via the germline V gene (reference sequence), CDR1 is LNHDA and CDR2 SQIVND. This sample's time point label indicates: pre-sensitization, week 0. Read against the paper, the sample's treatment or condition label means: therapeutic diphenylcyclopropenone sensitization with weekly scalp DPC. At each patch-test visit, blood was drawn before the patch test was applied. Patients were considered eligible if aged 18 to 70, diagnosed with alopecia and deemed suitable for DPC therapy, and patients were excluded if pregnant. Unfractionated whole blood was collected in Tempus Blood RNA tubes, and total RNA was extracted from that blood.

The library came from RACE. Instrument used: NextSeq 500. Library preparation attached unique molecular identifiers to individual cDNA molecules for quantitative, reproducible TCR counting. Both TCR alpha and TCR beta chains were sequenced from each blood RNA sample. In the original analysis: The median number of TCRs per sample was over 95,000, ranging from roughly 20,000 to 690,600. The Decombinator software suite was used to annotate the V, J and CDR3 of the TCR reads. Every sample was subsampled to the same number of TCRs (28,000) for the PS versus PT1 abundance plots. Expanded TCRs were defined as absent before sensitization and observed at least eight times at the 2-week time point. TCRdb reanalyzed the raw reads on its own, using fastp at Q25 for trimming and MiXCR for clone calling, and kept in-frame beta chains. Each record represents a unique CDR3 protein, reported with the most common genes and DNA among its rows. What appears here as the V and J calls and clone size reflects TCRdb's work, not the paper's. This sample lists about 85,000 distinct CDR3 sequences; about 8.5% were detected once. Roughly 2.6% of the sample goes to the ten largest clones.

The input for sequencing was whole blood, taken in connection with sensitization to the hapten diphenylcyclopropenone (DPC). This TCR derives from a man aged 35-49 years with alopecia areata. Some clones in this sample may be carry-over from other donors' samples. Rearrangement joined TRBV19 to TRBJ1-4; 5 matching bases give a weak D call of TRBD1. The CDR3 is CASSFVGAYGNEKLFF. The bases are TGTGCCAGTAGTTTCGTAGGGGCATACGGTAATGAAAAACTGTTTTTT.